The 31 T cell receptor beta chains below were found in one sample sequenced in a study of T cells in Graves' hyperthyroidism and ophthalmopathy (dated by TCRdb to between 2018 and 2020). The library was prepared using multiplex PCR. Sequencing took place on an Illumina HiSeq 2000. Amplification of TCR beta CDR3 regions was carried out from RNA transcripts. For the first round of RT-PCR on the TCR CDR3, the HTBI primer set was used together with the Qiagen OneStep RT-PCR kit. Using fastp at Q25 and MiXCR, TCRdb reprocessed the public reads and kept productive beta chains. Each record represents a unique CDR3 protein, reported with the most common genes and DNA among its rows. Recorded for this sample are 300,000 to 500,000 distinct CDR3 sequences; over 13% of them occurred a single time. 28% of the sample comes from the top ten. Input material: blood. The receptor source for this set is a man aged 45 to 65 with Graves' ophthalmopathy.

At least ten counts were recorded for this clonotype. J is TRBJ1-5 and V is TRBV27; D is uncertain. Deletions cut 0 bases from V and 2 bases from J, with 5 bases between. The length of the CDR3 is 14 residues. Germline V lookup: CDR1 MNHEY, CDR2 SMNVEV (reference sequence). The CDR3 here is CASSLSSGNQPQHF. The CDR3 nucleotides read TGTGCCAGCAGTTTATCGTCAGGCAATCAGCCCCAGCATTTT.

This clonotype was seen at least ten times. The chain has TRBV20-1 and TRBJ2-1; TRBD2 matches 12 bases. Germline V gene sequence: CDR1 DFQATT, CDR2 SNEGSKA (reference sequence). The CDR3 runs to 15 residues. CDR3 nucleotide sequence: TGCAGCTTTAGCCTCGGACTAGCGGGGTACTCGGAGCAGTTCTTC. As protein: CSFSLGLAGYSEQFF.

This clonotype was seen many times. The chain carries TRBV7-9 and TRBJ2-3, with 8 bases aligning to TRBD2. Germline loops: CDR1 SEHNR, CDR2 FQNEAQ (reference sequence). The CDR3 totals 15 residues. V gave up 4 bases and J gave up 4 bases; unmatched junction bases: 7. The CDR3 loop reads CASSYSGKVPDTQYF. DNA of the CDR3: TGTGCCAGCAGCTATAGCGGGAAGGTCCCAGATACGCAGTATTTT.

The sample holds many counts of this clonotype. The chain joins TRBV5-1 to TRBJ2-1; 11 bases match TRBD2. This CDR3 has 15 amino acids. The germline V gene has CDR1 SGHRS and CDR2 YFSETQ. The junction had 2 bases not matched to a gene; V was cut back by 1 base and J by 5 bases. As DNA, the CDR3 is TGCGCCAGCAGCTTGATAGCGGGAGGGAACAATGAGCAGTTCTTC. It yields the protein CASSLIAGGNNEQFF.

This clonotype was seen more than once but under ten times. V and J are TRBV3-1 and TRBJ2-7, with D uncertain. The J call may be faulty, since TRBJ2-1 better matches the DNA end. CDR1 and CDR2 from the germline V gene are LGHDT and YNNKEL (reference sequence). CDR3 length: 11 residues. The CDR3, as DNA: TGTGCCAGCAGCCAAGAGTACGAGCAGTTCTTC. Its protein product is CASSQEYEQFF.

The table lists this clonotype with many counts. This chain joins TRBV3-1 and TRBJ2-1; 10 positions agree with TRBD2. CDR3 length: 14 amino acids. V was clipped by 7 bases and J by 9 bases; unmatched bases: 9. Germline loops: CDR1 LGHDT, CDR2 YNNKEL (reference sequence). CDR3 in DNA: TGTGCCAGCACCTCTAGCGGGAGAGGGGGTGAGCAGTTCTTC. As protein: CASTSSGRGGEQFF.

This clonotype was seen just once. A read error may explain this, as a much larger clone is one base away. The final CDR3 position lacks the conserved phenylalanine or tryptophan, pointing to a likely read error. The chain is built from TRBV29-1 and TRBJ1-1; D ambiguous. V shed 5 bases and J shed 0 bases, with 19 bases lying between them. CDR1 is SQVTM, CDR2 ANQGSEA, per germline. This CDR3 contains 16 residues. CDR3 in DNA: TGCAGCGTTTTTAACCGGCACGGACTCATGAACACTGAAGCTTTCTCT. Translation: CSVFNRHGLMNTEAFS.

On this clonotype itself: A much larger clone lies one base from this, so it may be a read error. The V call is TRBV5-1, the J call TRBJ1-2; the D gene is possibly TRBD1 (6 bases). V lost 10 bases and J lost 3, with 22 bases in between. The germline CDR1 and CDR2 sequences are SGHRS and YFSETQ. The CDR3 is 15 amino acids. CDR3 sequence: CAGTTDRGGHYGYTF. The CDR3 DNA sequence: TGCGCCGGCACCACAGATCGTGGGGGGCACTATGGCTACACCTTC.

V gene TRBV14 combines with J gene TRBJ2-7; weak D call: TRBD2 (5 bases). V lost 1 base, J lost 3 bases, and 16 bases lay in between. CDR3 length: 16 residues. The germline V gene encodes CDR1 SGHDN and CDR2 FVKESK. CDR3 nucleotide sequence: TGTGCCAGCAGCCAAGTGGACTCCGGTGGTGGCTACGAGCAGTACTTC. Protein product: CASSQVDSGGGYEQYF.

The gene calls are TRBV15 and TRBJ2-7, with 8 bases aligning to TRBD1. The trim removed 3 bases at V and 5 bases at J, leaving 9 bases unmatched. Looked up from germline, CDR1 is LNHNV and CDR2 is YYDKDF (reference sequence). The CDR3 contains 15 residues. The CDR3 DNA sequence: TGTGCCACCAGCAGCAGCCGGGACAGGCCCGACGAGCAGTACTTC. As protein: CATSSSRDRPDEQYF.

This sequence joins TRBV11-2 and TRBJ1-3, with D possibly TRBD1 on 6 matching bases. The CDR3 length is 16 residues. V gave up 5 bases and J gave up 0 bases, with 14 bases separating them. Germline assignment: CDR1 SGHAT and CDR2 FQNNGV. The CDR3 reads CASSAYGQSSGNTIYF. CDR3 nucleotide sequence: TGTGCCAGCAGCGCTTATGGACAGAGCTCTGGAAACACCATATATTTT. The entire variable domain, with the rest obtained from reference TRBV11-2 and TRBJ1-3, is as follows: EAGVAQSPRYKIIEKRQSVAFWCNPISGHATLYWYQQILGQGPKLLIQFQNNGVVDDSQLPKDRFSAERLKGVDSTLKIQPAKLEDSAVYLCASSAYGQSSGNTIYFGEGSWLTVV.

A note on this clonotype: A much bigger clone sits one base away, suggesting this may be a read error. This rearrangement joins TRBV7-9 to TRBJ2-3, with 14 bases identical to TRBD2. V dropped 8 bases and J dropped 2; count of bases not matched to a gene: 12. Germline CDR1 is SEHNR and CDR2 is FQNEAQ (reference sequence). The CDR3 consists of 18 residues. As DNA, the CDR3 is TGTGCCAGCGGCCTGACTAGCGGGAGGGTGGGCCTCACAGATACGCAGTATTTT. Its translation: CASGLTSGRVGLTDTQYF.

Ten or more counts support this clonotype. The V call is TRBV7-2, the J call TRBJ2-7; TRBD2 aligns across 7 bases. Losses at the gene ends were 3 bases for V and 3 bases for J; bases not matched to a gene: 5. The CDR3 totals 14 residues. CDR1 is SGHTA, CDR2 FQGNSA, per germline. CDR3 region: CASSFGGGYYEQYF. In nucleotides, the CDR3 is TGTGCCAGCAGCTTCGGCGGGGGATACTACGAGCAGTACTTC.

This clonotype was observed many times. The J gene is TRBJ2-5, the V gene TRBV2, with TRBD1 as a possible D gene (5 bases). The germline CDR1 and CDR2 sequences are SNHLY and FYNNEI. The CDR3 is 12 residues long. The V gene lost 4 bases and the J gene lost 3 bases, with 6 bases spanning the gap. The CDR3 sequence: CASSATEETQYF. The CDR3 nucleotides are TGTGCCAGCAGTGCGACAGAAGAGACCCAGTACTTC.

This clonotype occurred many times. The rearrangement links TRBV28 to TRBJ1-1; no clear D. This CDR3 has 13 residues. Trimming took 5 bases from V and 1 from J, leaving 8 bases between them. CDR1 and CDR2 from the germline V gene are MDHEN and SYDVKM. CDR3 DNA: TGTGCCAGCAGTAACCCCAAGAACACTGAAGCTTTCTTT. This encodes CASSNPKNTEAFF.

The CDR3 spells CASSPPGQGASYSGNTIYF. DNA of the CDR3: TGTGCCAGCTCACCTCCGGGACAGGGGGCTTCTTACTCTGGAAACACCATATATTTT. The V gene is TRBV18, the J gene TRBJ1-3; 12 positions match TRBD1. The trim removed 3 bases at V and 0 bases at J, leaving 9 bases unmatched. CDR1 and CDR2 from the germline V gene are KGHSH and LQKENI. This CDR3 is 19 amino acids long.

The chain joins TRBV7-2 to TRBJ1-5; D is perhaps TRBD1 (6 bases). The CDR3 sequence is 16 residues long. The V gene's germline CDR1 is SGHTA and CDR2 FQGNSA. The V end lost 8 bases, the J end lost 0 bases, and 17 bases lay between the germline ends. The DNA of the CDR3 is TGTGCCAGCGCCGTCAGGGGACCTTATAGCAATCAGCCCCAGCATTTT. It specifies CASAVRGPYSNQPQHF.

The chain couples TRBV11-2 to TRBJ2-7; D is undetermined. Germline CDR1 is SGHAT and CDR2 is FQNNGV. CDR3 size: 13 residues. The V gene lost 1 base and the J gene lost 4 bases, with 8 bases spanning the gap. The CDR3 region is CASSLGLGYEQYF. The CDR3 DNA reads TGTGCCAGCAGCTTAGGGCTTGGTTACGAGCAGTACTTC.

This chain connects TRBV13 to TRBJ2-6, with a possible D match to TRBD1 (6 bases). V lost 4 bases to trimming and J lost 0 bases, with 19 bases between them. The germline gives CDR1 PRHDT, CDR2 FYEKMQ (reference sequence). CDR3 size: 19 residues. CDR3 residues: CASSSEIGTLGSGANVLTF. In nucleotides, the CDR3 is TGTGCCAGCAGCTCGGAGATTGGGACACTGGGCTCTGGGGCCAACGTCCTGACTTTC.

This clonotype was recorded at least ten times. The chain carries TRBV12-3 or TRBV12-4 and TRBJ2-1, with D perhaps matching TRBD2 (6 bases). Trimming stripped 5 bases from V and 2 bases from J, with 10 bases between. The CDR3 is made up of 14 amino acids. CDR3 protein: CASSLGSPYNEQFF. CDR3 in DNA: TGTGCCAGCAGTCTCGGGAGCCCCTACAATGAGCAGTTCTTC.

There are many counts of this clonotype. The chain couples TRBV20-1 to TRBJ2-1; 7 nucleotides line up with TRBD1. The CDR3 totals 14 residues. Trimming cost V 0 bases and J 6 bases; bases outside gene matches: 5. Germline V gene lookup returns CDR1 DFQATT and CDR2 SNEGSKA (reference sequence). Here the CDR3 reads CSARDQTGSNEQFF. DNA of the CDR3: TGCAGTGCTAGAGATCAGACAGGGTCCAATGAGCAGTTCTTC.

This clonotype was counted many times. The chain is built from TRBV29-1 and TRBJ2-3, with TRBD2 matching over 7 bases. The length of the CDR3 is 14 residues. Germline V CDR1 and CDR2: SQVTM, ANQGSEA. With V trimmed by 7 bases and J by 0 bases, 7 bases remained unmatched. The CDR3 is CSATAGASTDTQYF. In DNA form, the CDR3 reads TGCAGCGCTACTGCGGGAGCTAGCACAGATACGCAGTATTTT.

This clonotype showed up many times. The V and J genes are TRBV2 and TRBJ1-5, with D tentatively TRBD1 (5 bases). The V gene's germline CDR1 is SNHLY and CDR2 FYNNEI. The CDR3 is 14 amino acids. The germline V and J ends were trimmed by 7 bases and 3 bases, with 13 bases remaining between them. The CDR3 is CASKPTGNNQPQHF. The CDR3 DNA follows: TGTGCCAGCAAACCCACAGGAAACAATCAGCCCCAGCATTTT.

This clonotype was seen many times. V is TRBV20-1 and J is TRBJ2-7, with 10 bases that match TRBD2. The CDR3 loop spans 13 amino acids. The germline V gene encodes CDR1 DFQATT and CDR2 SNEGSKA (reference sequence). V trimming: 6 bases; J trimming: 6 bases; junction bases outside the gene matches: 8. CDR3 in amino acids: CSARLAGVREQYF. CDR3 coding DNA: TGCAGTGCGAGGCTAGCGGGAGTTCGCGAGCAGTACTTC.

This clonotype was seen ten or more times. The chain uses TRBV5-6 and TRBJ2-1; a weak D match, TRBD1 (5 bases). In germline, CDR1 is SGHDT, CDR2 YYEEEE. This CDR3 comprises 14 residues. The V end was cut by 0 bases, the J end by 6 bases, with 10 bases between. The CDR3 nucleotides are TGTGCCAGCAGCTTGGGGGGCTATTCCAATGAGCAGTTCTTC. It codes for CASSLGGYSNEQFF.

The chain joins TRBV5-8 to TRBJ2-1; D uncertain. The CDR3 runs 11 residues. The V and J ends lost 4 bases and 5 bases respectively, with 4 bases between them. The germline V gene has CDR1 SGHTS and CDR2 YDEGEE. The DNA of the CDR3 is TGTGCCAGCAGCCCCCACAATGAGCAGTTCTTC. Protein: CASSPHNEQFF.

This clonotype was seen a few times. The V gene is TRBV19, the J gene TRBJ2-7; perhaps TRBD1 as D (5 bases). The CDR3 sequence is 13 residues long. Trimming stripped 4 bases from V and 1 base from J, with 8 bases between. Looked up from germline, CDR1 is LNHDA and CDR2 is SQIVND (reference sequence). CDR3: CASSTGKSYEQYF. CDR3 DNA sequence: TGTGCCAGTAGTACAGGGAAATCCTACGAGCAGTACTTC. Variable domain in full (rest from reference TRBV19 and TRBJ2-7): DGGITQSPKYLFRKEGQNVTLSCEQNLNHDAMYWYRQDPGQGLRLIYYSQIVNDFQKGDIAEGYSVSREKKESFPLTVTSAQKNPTAFYLCASSTGKSYEQYFGPGTRLTVT.

In its sample, this clonotype was seen a few times. At one of its ends the junction is not consistent with the germline gene, which may arise from a read error. The chain carries TRBV2 and TRBJ1-2; 9 nucleotides agree with TRBD1. The germline V gene encodes CDR1 SNHLY and CDR2 FYNNEI. The CDR3 covers 15 residues. The CDR3 DNA reads as TGTGCCAGCAGAGAAGAGGGACAGGGTTCCTATGGCTACACCTTC. Residues: CASREEGQGSYGYTF.

The J gene is TRBJ2-5, the V gene TRBV29-1; D gene uncertain. CDR3 length: 13 residues. Per the germline V gene, CDR1 is SQVTM and CDR2 is ANQGSEA. V was shortened by 1 base and J by 3 bases, with 9 bases between the two germline ends. DNA of the CDR3: TGCAGCGTTGAAGTCCAAAAAAAAGAGACCCAGTACTTC. Protein sequence: CSVEVQKKETQYF.

This sequence joins TRBV25-1 and TRBJ2-7; D is possibly TRBD1 or TRBD2 (5 bases each). The CDR3 has 15 amino acids. V lost 1 base to trimming and J lost 4 bases, with 14 bases between them. CDR1 MGHDK and CDR2 SYGVNS come from the germline V gene. In DNA form, the CDR3 reads TGTGCCAGCAGTGAATCTGGGGGAGAAAAATACGAGCAGTACTTC. Amino acids: CASSESGGEKYEQYF.

In this sample, this clonotype turned up a few times. The V gene is TRBV9, the J gene TRBJ1-2; tentatively, D is TRBD1 (5 bases). CDR1 SGDLS and CDR2 YYNGEE come from the germline V gene. V lost 4 bases to trimming and J lost 4 bases, with 14 bases between them. The CDR3 length is 14 residues. CDR3 in DNA: TGTGCCAGCAGCCCGGGACGGATTCCCTATGGCTACACCTTC. Protein: CASSPGRIPYGYTF.